The clone carrying this T cell receptor (beta chain) was recorded a few times. What it binds is unknown. The source of the sample is a study of glioma-infiltrating T cells. Study background: Samples included WHO grade II oligodendrogliomas or astrocytomas and initial-diagnosis grade IV glioblastomas. Sequencing aimed for 4.5- to 10-fold coverage of about a million peripheral T cells.

CDR3 size: 15 residues. Germline V CDR1 and CDR2: LGHNA, YSLEER. Trimming removed 4 bases at V and 5 bases at J, with 14 bases between. Study findings and constraints: Tissue-blood divergence was below expectation in non-neoplastic patients, above in gliomas.

The iRepertoire nested amplicon-rescue multiplex PCR amplified TCR alpha and beta CDR3s from RNA. TCRdb reprocessed the multiplex PCR reads with MiXCR, giving one entry per CDR3 protein. The sample lists 300,000 to 400,000 distinct CDR3 sequences; 41% were seen once. The TCR sequence derives from a human donor with low-grade glioma or glioblastoma, undergoing nonglioma brain surgery, or in good health (not recorded which). J is TRBJ2-2 and V is TRBV4-3; TRBD1 is a possible D gene (6 bases). The material sequenced was glioma tissue, nonneoplastic brain tissue, or PBMCs (not recorded which). CDR3 amino acids: CASSLNLGATGELFF. The CDR3 DNA reads as TGCGCCAGCAGCCTAAATCTGGGGGCTACCGGGGAGCTGTTTTTT.